This TCR beta chain was identified in a study of early T cells in non-severe SARS-CoV-2 infection. TCRdb redid the calling of the 5' RACE reads with MiXCR, one entry per CDR3 protein. The sample lists 60,000 or so distinct CDR3 sequences; roughly an eighth were seen once. The germline V gene encodes CDR1 SGHVS and CDR2 FQNEAQ. Trimming left V 4 bases short and J 3 bases short, with 7 bases between. The CDR3 is 13 residues long. In this sample, this clonotype turned up a few times. Source material: whole blood. The TCR originated in an adult who was a healthcare worker with PCR-confirmed SARS-CoV-2 infection or an uninfected control (not recorded which). The V call is TRBV7-8, the J call TRBJ2-1, with D perhaps matching TRBD2 (5 bases). CDR3 in amino acids: CASSSGIYNEQFF. DNA for the CDR3: TGTGCCAGCAGCTCCGGGATCTACAATGAGCAGTTCTTC.